This T cell receptor (beta chain) was retrieved from a study of long-term antiretroviral therapy in people with HIV. Notes on the study in general: Relative to control repertoires, HIV repertoires exhibited narrower CDR3 length ranges. Before ART, certain clones expanded, and these dominated the repertoire at all time points.

In regard to this clone: Its antigen remains unknown.

The CDR3 sequence is 15 residues long. The ends were cut back, 8 bases at V and 2 bases at J, with 19 bases in the middle. CDR1 is SNHLY, CDR2 FYNNEI, per germline. Survey-level resolution applied to immunoSEQ assay v3.0. The data were produced by immunoSEQ multiplex PCR, yet TCRdb's version contains in-frame clones alone and is incomplete. The data hold roughly 25,000 clones, with roughly four fifths observed a single time. No donor had fewer than one pre-ART PBMC sample or fewer than two post-ART PBMC samples. Until DNA extraction, the samples held between roughly 1-10 million cryopreserved PBMC. The TCR originated in a man aged 50 to 59 with HIV. This sequence joins TRBV2 and TRBJ2-7; tentatively, D is TRBD1 (6 bases). The specimen comprised unsorted PBMCs, sampled 0.4 years after starting antiretroviral therapy. CDR3 DNA sequence: TGTGCCAGCTCCCCCTTAGGACAGACCACCTACGAGCAGTACTTC. Its protein product is CASSPLGQTTYEQYF.